This T cell receptor beta chain comes out of a study of blood T cell repertoires in COVID-19. About the research overall: In each case, the material was cDNA or gDNA derived from T cells, B-cell-depleted T cells, or PBMCs.

Germline CDR1 is KGHDR and CDR2 is SFDVKD. V was shortened by 7 bases and J by 2 bases, with 11 bases between the two germline ends. This CDR3 has 14 residues. Profiled with immunoSEQ multiplex PCR; TCRdb holds only in-frame clones, not every one. The sample has 490,000 or so clones; 75% to 90% are singletons. The chain recombines TRBV24-1 with TRBJ1-3, with D perhaps TRBD1 (6 bases). This clonotype was sampled from a woman aged 55-70 years who had recovered from COVID-19. Sequencing was carried out using PBMCs or T cells enriched from blood (not recorded which). The CDR3 coding sequence is TGTGCCACCAGCCAGGGGTTCGCTGGAAACACCATATATTTT. Encoded protein: CATSQGFAGNTIYF.